This T cell receptor beta chain was documented in a study of CD8 T cells in acute hepatitis C reinfection. The germline gives CDR1 LNHDA, CDR2 SQIVND (reference sequence). This CDR3 spans 15 amino acids. V lost 3 bases and J lost 4, with 13 bases in between. This clone was seen a few times. Antigen specificity is unknown. Time point: naive CD8 control sorted from an acute-time-point sample. The study's findings and limits: Overrepresentation in the naive pool did not explain the preferential TRBV04 and TRBV06 usage seen in all groups.

The method was immunoSEQ multiplex PCR; TCRdb's version includes in-frame clones alone and lacks a portion of them. The sample yields about 38,000 clones, more than 75% seen once. This rearrangement joins TRBV19 to TRBJ1-5; D possibly corresponds to TRBD1 (5 bases). Sequencing was performed on naive CD8+ T cells from PBMCs. The source is a man younger than 45 with chronic hepatitis C. In DNA, the CDR3 is TGTGCCAGTAGTATCGAGACGGACATTAATCAGCCCCAGCATTTT. Residues: CASSIETDINQPQHF.